Included here is one T cell receptor (beta chain) sequence, with context. The CDR3 runs 14 residues. The V gene's germline CDR1 is SGHTA and CDR2 FQGNSA. The trim removed 1 base at V and 7 bases at J, leaving 5 bases unmatched. Data came from immunoSEQ multiplex PCR; TCRdb stores just in-frame clones and leaves some out. This repertoire shows around 94,000 clones, 86% found once; its top ten account for over 1%. These data originate in a study of control samples from healthy donors and cancer patients. The material sequenced was blood. The clonotype was recovered from a woman between 45 and 65 years old in good health. The chain is built from TRBV7-2 and TRBJ2-3; 7 bases match TRBD1. The CDR3 nucleotides read TGTGCCAGCAGCTTAGAGGGACAGCACCATACGCAGTATTTT. Residues: CASSLEGQHHTQYF.